The 28 T cell receptor beta chains below all came from one sample that was sequenced in a study of blood T cell repertoires in COVID-19. The assay was immunoSEQ multiplex PCR, and TCRdb's table has in-frame clones only and misses some. The data show approximately 240,000 clones, 90% to 95% seen once. The source material was PBMCs or T cells enriched from blood (not recorded which). Every receptor here comes from a woman younger than 35 who had recovered from COVID-19.

This chain connects TRBV4-1 to TRBJ2-3; TRBD1 is a possible D gene (5 bases). The ends were cut back, 0 bases at V and 3 bases at J, with 16 bases in the middle. The CDR3 runs to 17 residues. Germline V gene sequence: CDR1 MGHRA, CDR2 YSYEKL. The CDR3 reads CASSQEQGNQGTDTQYF. In nucleotides, the CDR3 is TGCGCCAGCAGCCAAGAACAAGGAAACCAGGGTACAGATACGCAGTATTTT.

Note on this clone: Other DNA sequences in this specimen translate into the identical CDR3. The chain uses TRBV7-3 and TRBJ2-1; 9 nucleotides line up with TRBD1. This CDR3 spans 15 amino acids. With V trimmed by 5 bases and J by 3 bases, 5 bases remained unmatched. Germline V CDR1 and CDR2: SGHTA, FQGTGA. The CDR3 spells CASSLEGQGYNEQFF. The DNA of the CDR3 is TGTGCCAGCAGCCTCGAGGGACAGGGCTACAATGAGCAGTTCTTC. The full variable domain, its missing parts supplied by reference TRBV7-3 and TRBJ2-1, is GAGVSQTPSNKVTEKGKYVELRCDPISGHTALYWYRQSLGQGPEFLIYFQGTGAADDSGLPNDRFFAVRPEGSVSTLKIQRTERGDSAVYLCASSLEGQGYNEQFFGPGTRLTVL.

CDR3 sequence: CASSLDLATDTQYF. The CDR3 DNA is TGCGCCAGCAGCTTGGACCTAGCCACAGATACGCAGTATTTT. The chain is built from TRBV5-1 and TRBJ2-3; tentative D call: TRBD2 (5 bases). Germline V gene data show CDR1 as SGHRS and CDR2 as YFSETQ. The length of the CDR3 is 14 residues. V was cut by 0 bases and J by 2 bases, with 7 bases left in between.

The chain joins TRBV7-2 to TRBJ1-1; 11 bases are a match to TRBD1. Germline lookup yields CDR1 SGHTA and CDR2 FQGNSA. The CDR3 loop spans 18 amino acids. The V gene end was trimmed by 6 bases and the J gene end by 0 bases; junction bases not matched to a gene: 12. CDR3 DNA: TGTGCCAGCAGTTTTTACCCGGGACAGGGGGGCCTGAACACTGAAGCTTTCTTT. Amino acid sequence: CASSFYPGQGGLNTEAFF.

The chain links TRBV5-6 to TRBJ2-7; TRBD1 aligns across 10 bases. The V segment lost 1 base and the J segment 5 bases; nucleotides outside the gene matches: 6. The CDR3 runs to 15 residues. Per germline, CDR1 SGHDT and CDR2 YYEEEE. The CDR3 region has the DNA TGTGCCAGCAGCTTGACGGGACAGGGGTTCCACGAGCAGTACTTC. Translated: CASSLTGQGFHEQYF.

This clone has just one count. The chain has TRBV5-3 and TRBJ1-2; 10 bases agree with TRBD1. TRBV5-3 is reported as an ORF; its role is uncertain. The CDR3 has 15 amino acids. With V trimmed by 4 bases and J by 4 bases, 7 bases remained unmatched. The CDR3 region has the DNA TGTGCCAGAAGCCCCCGGGACAGGGGATCCTATGGCTACACCTTC. Translated, it gives CARSPRDRGSYGYTF.

V and J are TRBV2 and TRBJ1-5; 8 nucleotides line up with TRBD1. The junction had 14 bases not matched to a gene; V was cut back by 6 bases and J by 7 bases. The CDR3 is made up of 16 amino acids. Germline lookup yields CDR1 SNHLY and CDR2 FYNNEI. The CDR3 DNA is TGTGCCAGCAGGCAGCTCGCCGGGACAGGTGGACAGCCCCAGCATTTT. It specifies CASRQLAGTGGQPQHF.

J is TRBJ1-1 and V is TRBV4-1; weak D call: TRBD1 (5 bases). Germline V gene data show CDR1 as MGHRA and CDR2 as YSYEKL. The CDR3 is 15 residues long. V was trimmed by 3 bases and J by 1 base, leaving 12 bases between them. In DNA, the CDR3 is TGCGCCAGCAGCCACTCAGGGTCTAAGAACACTGAAGCTTTCTTT. This encodes CASSHSGSKNTEAFF.

V is TRBV27 and J is TRBJ1-5; 11 bases are a match to TRBD1. The V segment lost 5 bases and the J segment 4 bases; nucleotides outside the gene matches: 4. This CDR3 has 15 residues. Germline CDR1 and CDR2: MNHEY and SMNVEV (reference sequence). DNA of the CDR3: TGTGCCAGCAGTCTAGGACAGGGGGCAAATCAGCCCCAGCATTTT. Its protein is CASSLGQGANQPQHF.

The chain combines TRBV10-3 with TRBJ2-5; D is possibly TRBD2 (7 bases). The V and J ends lost 8 bases and 4 bases respectively, with 23 bases between them. The germline V gene encodes CDR1 ENHRY and CDR2 SYGVKD. The CDR3 runs 16 residues. The CDR3 loop is CAIGLTGGSSGETQYF. The CDR3 DNA reads TGTGCCATCGGATTAACGGGGGGCTCCTCGGGAGAGACCCAGTACTTC.

The chain uses TRBV7-2 and TRBJ2-7, with 7 bases that match TRBD1. Germline CDR1 reads SGHTA; CDR2 reads FQGNSA. V lost 4 bases to trimming and J lost 5 bases; unmatched junction nucleotides: 2. The CDR3 sequence is 12 residues long. The chain's CDR3 is CASSYGTDEQYF. DNA of the CDR3: TGTGCCAGCAGCTACGGGACAGACGAGCAGTACTTC.

The chain links TRBV10-2 to TRBJ1-2; 7 bases map to TRBD1. Germline-derived CDR1 and CDR2 are WSHSY and SAAADI. There are 16 residues in the CDR3. Trimming took 8 bases from V and 6 from J; bases not matched to a gene: 18. The CDR3 coding sequence is TGCGCCAGCTCTAGATTACCCAAAACAGGGGCTGATGGCTACACCTTC. It translates to CASSRLPKTGADGYTF.

This clone has only one observation. The chain is built from TRBV28 and TRBJ1-1, with 7 positions matching TRBD1. The V segment lost 7 bases and the J segment 5 bases; nucleotides outside the gene matches: 4. The length of the CDR3 is 12 residues. CDR1 and CDR2 from the germline V gene are MDHEN and SYDVKM. The CDR3 region is CASTDRETEAFF. CDR3 in DNA: TGTGCCAGCACCGACAGGGAAACTGAAGCTTTCTTT.

This clone was seen once. The genes are TRBV4-3 and TRBJ2-2; no firm D call. The CDR3 loop spans 15 amino acids. V was cut by 0 bases and J by 3 bases, with 8 bases left in between. Germline V gives CDR1 LGHNA, CDR2 YSLEER. CDR3 protein: CASSQEVQHTGELFF. The CDR3 nucleotides are TGCGCCAGCAGCCAAGAAGTACAGCACACCGGGGAGCTGTTTTTT.

The rearrangement joins TRBV11-3 to TRBJ1-1; a possible D gene is TRBD1 (6 bases). Trimming took off 2 bases at V and 7 bases at J, with 20 bases between the two ends. The CDR3 is made up of 16 amino acids. Per the germline V gene, CDR1 is SGHNT and CDR2 is YENEEA. CDR3 amino acids: CASSLSRGGALGEAFF. CDR3 DNA: TGTGCCAGCAGCTTATCCCGTGGGGGGGCTTTGGGTGAAGCTTTCTTT.

The genes are TRBV10-3 and TRBJ2-1, with 9 bases identical to TRBD1. V was pared by 3 bases and J by 5 bases, with 5 bases of the junction left unmatched. CDR1 is ENHRY and CDR2 is SYGVKD in the germline V gene. This CDR3 region has 15 residues. The CDR3 reads CAISDPGQGNNEQFF. The CDR3 nucleotides are TGTGCCATCAGTGATCCGGGACAGGGAAACAATGAGCAGTTCTTC.

The rearrangement links TRBV5-1 to TRBJ1-1; 9 nucleotides match TRBD1. With V trimmed by 4 bases and J by 0 bases, 4 bases remained unmatched. Per germline, CDR1 SGHRS and CDR2 YFSETQ. The length of the CDR3 is 15 residues. Here the CDR3 DNA reads TGCGCCAGCAGCAGGGACAGGGCGCTGAACACTGAAGCTTTCTTT. Its translation: CASSRDRALNTEAFF.

The chain couples TRBV5-8 to TRBJ2-5; 7 positions match TRBD1. This CDR3 contains 16 residues. CDR1 is SGHTS and CDR2 is YDEGEE in the germline V gene. Losses at the gene ends were 0 bases for V and 4 bases for J; bases not matched to a gene: 9. CDR3 loop: CASSLVGQPWRETQYF. The DNA of the CDR3 is TGTGCCAGCAGCTTGGTGGGACAGCCCTGGCGAGAGACCCAGTACTTC. Full variable domain (outside the CDR3, taken from reference TRBV5-8 and TRBJ2-5): EAGVTQSPTHLIKTRGQQATLRCSPISGHTSVYWYQQALGLGLQFLLWYDEGEERNRGNFPPRFSGRQFPNYSSELNVNALELEDSALYLCASSLVGQPWRETQYFGPGTRLLVL.

This clone was found once. This sequence joins TRBV5-4 and TRBJ1-1; possibly TRBD1 for D (6 bases). Deletions cut 6 bases from V and 2 bases from J, with 14 bases between. Germline V gene sequence: CDR1 SGHNT, CDR2 YYREEE (reference sequence). The CDR3 consists of 14 residues. CDR3 in DNA: TGTGCCAGCATGAGGGGGAGGGATAACACTGAAGCTTTCTTT. It specifies CASMRGRDNTEAFF.

This clone was seen once. At one end the junction does not follow the germline gene, possibly because of a read error. The J gene is TRBJ2-1, the V gene TRBV2; 10 nucleotides agree with TRBD2. CDR1 and CDR2 (germline): SNHLY, FYNNEI. This CDR3 is 13 amino acids long. CDR3 residues: CASSASLSSGGIF. In DNA, the CDR3 is TGTGCCAGCAGTGCCTCCCTGTCTAGCGGGGGTATCTTC.

The chain recombines TRBV6-6 with TRBJ2-7; tentative D call: TRBD2 (6 bases). This CDR3 has 13 residues. Germline V gene data show CDR1 as MNHNY and CDR2 as SVGAGI (reference sequence). V was clipped by 7 bases and J by 1 base, with 11 bases between them. The CDR3 spells CASIGRQSYEQYF. The CDR3 bases are TGTGCCAGCATTGGGAGGCAATCCTACGAGCAGTACTTC.

V gene TRBV27 combines with J gene TRBJ2-1; TRBD2 agrees at 11 bases. This CDR3 contains 15 residues. Germline V gene sequence: CDR1 MNHEY, CDR2 SMNVEV (reference sequence). J lost 9 bases, V lost 5 bases, and 9 bases had no gene match. The DNA for the CDR3 is TGTGCCAGCAGTCCGACTAGCGGGATGACGGTTGAGCAGTTCTTC. Amino acids: CASSPTSGMTVEQFF.

This chain uses TRBV9 with TRBJ2-3, with unresolved D. The CDR3 covers 14 residues. Per germline, CDR1 SGDLS and CDR2 YYNGEE. The germline V and J ends were trimmed by 1 base and 2 bases, with 8 bases remaining between them. The CDR3 DNA reads TGTGCCAGCAGCGTAAAGCTAGACACAGATACGCAGTATTTT. Protein product: CASSVKLDTDTQYF.

Concerning this clone itself: The junction does not match germline at one end; this may be a read error. The rearrangement uses TRBV7-7 and TRBJ2-5; TRBD2 aligns across 16 bases. CDR3 length equals 15 residues. Germline CDR1 SSHAT, CDR2 FNYEAQ (reference sequence). This CDR3 reads CASSGTSGGAGTQYF. DNA of the CDR3: TGTGCTAGCAGCGGGACTAGCGGGGGGGCCGGGACCCAGTACTTC.

The chain carries TRBV27 and TRBJ1-2; D not certain. Trimming stripped 8 bases from V and 7 bases from J, with 20 bases between. CDR1 MNHEY and CDR2 SMNVEV come from the germline V gene (reference sequence). This CDR3 contains 14 residues. The chain's CDR3 is CASRYTGINGGYTF. CDR3 DNA: TGTGCCAGCCGATACACCGGGATCAATGGTGGCTACACCTTC.

The rearrangement links TRBV5-1 to TRBJ2-1, with D possibly matching TRBD2 (5 bases). V was pared by 0 bases and J by 5 bases, with 12 bases between. Per germline, CDR1 SGHRS and CDR2 YFSETQ. CDR3 length: 15 amino acids. CDR3 DNA sequence: TGCGCCAGCAGCTTGGTTCGGGATTCTCACAATGAGCAGTTCTTC. Translating it yields CASSLVRDSHNEQFF.

Remarks on this clone: At one end the junction does not follow the germline gene, possibly because of a read error. The chain employs TRBV13 and TRBJ2-7; D call uncertain. The germline V gene encodes CDR1 PRHDT and CDR2 FYEKMQ (reference sequence). The CDR3 loop spans 13 amino acids. In DNA form, the CDR3 reads TGTGCCAGCAACTTAGTTGGTGAGTACGAGCAGTACTTC. This sequence encodes CASNLVGEYEQYF. Combining the CDR3 with reference TRBV13 and TRBJ2-7 gives the whole variable domain AAGVIQSPRHLIKEKRETATLKCYPIPRHDTVYWYQQGPGQDPQFLISFYEKMQSDKGSIPDRFSAQQFSDYHSELNMSSLELGDSALYFCASNLVGEYEQYFGPGTRLTVT.

The gene calls are TRBV5-4 and TRBJ1-2; D unclear. The CDR3 loop spans 14 amino acids. The V and J ends lost 3 bases and 0 bases respectively, with 9 bases between them. Germline assignment: CDR1 SGHNT and CDR2 YYREEE (reference sequence). CDR3 in amino acids: CASSSPSTNYGYTF. In DNA, the CDR3 is TGTGCCAGCAGCTCCCCCAGTACTAACTATGGCTACACCTTC. The variable domain in full, with the rest retrieved from reference TRBV5-4 and TRBJ1-2, is ETGVTQSPTHLIKTRGQQVTLRCSSQSGHNTVSWYQQALGQGPQFIFQYYREEENGRGNFPPRFSGLQFPNYSSELNVNALELDDSALYLCASSSPSTNYGYTFGSGTRLTVV.